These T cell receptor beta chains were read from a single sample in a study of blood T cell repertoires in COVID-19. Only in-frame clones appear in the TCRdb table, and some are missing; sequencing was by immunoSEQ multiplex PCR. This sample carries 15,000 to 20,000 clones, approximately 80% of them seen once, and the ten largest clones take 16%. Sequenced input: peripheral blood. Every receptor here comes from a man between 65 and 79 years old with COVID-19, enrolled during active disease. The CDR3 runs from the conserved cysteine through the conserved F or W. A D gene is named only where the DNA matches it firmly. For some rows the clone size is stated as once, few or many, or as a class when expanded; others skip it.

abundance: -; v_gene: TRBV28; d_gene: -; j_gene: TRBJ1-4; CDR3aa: CASSLKHSFNEKLFF; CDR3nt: TGTGCCAGCAGTTTGAAACATAGCTTTAATGAAAAACTGTTTTTT
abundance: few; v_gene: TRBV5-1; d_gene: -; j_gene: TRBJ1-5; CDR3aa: CASSLGTDTGSNQPQHF; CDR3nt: TGCGCCAGCAGCTTGGGAACGGATACAGGGTCGAATCAGCCCCAGCATTTT
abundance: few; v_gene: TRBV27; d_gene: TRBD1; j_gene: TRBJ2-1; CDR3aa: CASRPTSSGTGSNEQFF; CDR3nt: TGTGCCAGCAGACCAACCTCCTCCGGGACAGGGTCCAATGAGCAGTTCTTC
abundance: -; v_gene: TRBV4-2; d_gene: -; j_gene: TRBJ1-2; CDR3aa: CASSQDERGAGGNYGYTF; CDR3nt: TGTGCCAGCAGCCAAGATGAGAGGGGCGCCGGGGGTAACTATGGCTACACCTTC
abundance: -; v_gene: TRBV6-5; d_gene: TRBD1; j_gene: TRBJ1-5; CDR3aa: CASSWDRDQPQHF; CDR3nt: TGTGCCAGCAGTTGGGACAGGGATCAGCCCCAGCATTTT
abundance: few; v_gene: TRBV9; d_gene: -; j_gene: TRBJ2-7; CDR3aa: CASSVDGSLDYEQYF; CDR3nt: TGTGCCAGCAGCGTAGACGGGAGTCTCGACTACGAGCAGTACTTC
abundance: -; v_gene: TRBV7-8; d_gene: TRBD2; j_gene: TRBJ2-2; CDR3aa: CASSLAGGRSGELFF; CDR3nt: TGTGCCAGCAGCTTAGCGGGAGGGAGGTCGGGGGAGCTGTTTTTT
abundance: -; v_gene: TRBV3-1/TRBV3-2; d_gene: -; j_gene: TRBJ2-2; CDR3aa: CATPKGGGTGELFF; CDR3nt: TGTGCCACTCCGAAAGGTGGGGGGACCGGGGAGCTGTTTTTT
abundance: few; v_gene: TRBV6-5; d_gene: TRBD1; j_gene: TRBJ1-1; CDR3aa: CASSGDRHTEAFF; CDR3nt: TGTGCCAGCAGCGGGGACAGACACACTGAAGCTTTCTTT
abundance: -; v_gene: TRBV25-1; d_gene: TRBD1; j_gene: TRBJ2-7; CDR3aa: CASSEYSDRGDYEQYF; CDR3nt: TGTGCCAGCAGTGAATATTCGGACAGGGGAGATTACGAGCAGTACTTC
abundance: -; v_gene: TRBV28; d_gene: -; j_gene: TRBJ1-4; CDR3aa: CASSFSWGGIGEKLFF; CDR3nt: TGTGCCAGCAGTTTCTCTTGGGGGGGGATTGGCGAAAAACTGTTTTTT
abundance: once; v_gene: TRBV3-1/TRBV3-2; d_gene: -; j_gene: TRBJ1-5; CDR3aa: CASSQGPHRYQPQHF; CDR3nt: TGTGCCAGCAGCCAAGGTCCCCACAGATATCAGCCCCAGCATTTT
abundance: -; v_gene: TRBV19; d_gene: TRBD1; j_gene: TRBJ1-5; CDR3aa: CASSGQGSPYSNQPQHF; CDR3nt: TGTGCCAGTAGTGGACAGGGATCACCTTATAGCAATCAGCCCCAGCATTTT
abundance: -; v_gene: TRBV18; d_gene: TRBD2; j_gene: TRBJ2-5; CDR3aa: CASSPGLAGVRETQYF; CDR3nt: TGTGCCAGCTCACCGGGACTAGCGGGAGTACGGGAGACCCAGTACTTC
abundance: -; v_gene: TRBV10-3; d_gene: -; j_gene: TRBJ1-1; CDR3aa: CAISYRRTNTEAFF; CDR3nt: TGTGCCATCAGTTACCGTAGAACTAACACTGAAGCTTTCTTT
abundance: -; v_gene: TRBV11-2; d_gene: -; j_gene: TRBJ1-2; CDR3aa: CASSLSGAYGYTF; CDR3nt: TGTGCCAGCAGCTTATCAGGGGCCTATGGCTACACCTTC
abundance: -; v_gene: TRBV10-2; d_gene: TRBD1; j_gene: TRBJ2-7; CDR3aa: CASRYRGEGIFYEQYF; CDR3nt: TGCGCCAGCAGGTACAGGGGGGAAGGTATTTTCTACGAGCAGTACTTC
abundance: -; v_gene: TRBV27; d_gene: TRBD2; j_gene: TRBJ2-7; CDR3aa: CASSSGGYEQYF; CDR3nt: TGTGCCAGCAGTTCGGGGGGGTACGAGCAGTACTTC
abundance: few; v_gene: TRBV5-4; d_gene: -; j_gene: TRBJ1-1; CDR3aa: CASSLGRTPYTEAFF; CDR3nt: TGTGCCAGCAGCTTGGGGCGGACTCCCTACACTGAAGCTTTCTTT
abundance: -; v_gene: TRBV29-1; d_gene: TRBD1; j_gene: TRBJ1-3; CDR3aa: CSVGTDGGNTIYF; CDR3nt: TGCAGCGTCGGGACAGACGGTGGAAACACCATATATTTT
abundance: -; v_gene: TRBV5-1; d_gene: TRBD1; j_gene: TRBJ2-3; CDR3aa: CASSADRSTDTQYF; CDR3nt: TGCGCCAGCAGCGCGGACAGGTCTACAGATACGCAGTATTTT